The present T cell receptor beta chain was sequenced within a study of blood T cell repertoires in COVID-19. Turning to the study itself: Specimens from acute and convalescent COVID-19 originated in the United States, Italy and Spain. PBMCs, B-cell-depleted T cells, or T cells provided the cDNA or gDNA that made up the material.

Concerning this clone itself: In the same sample, other DNA sequences code for this CDR3.

CDR1 MNHEY and CDR2 SVGAGI come from the germline V gene. V was trimmed by 0 bases and J by 5 bases, leaving 13 bases between them. The CDR3 contains 15 residues. Per the authors' pipeline: Estimated nucleated cell counts came from reference gene primer amplification. The data were produced by immunoSEQ multiplex PCR, yet TCRdb's version contains in-frame clones alone and is incomplete. V and J calls and clone size follow that table, whereas D and trimming were derived from the DNA. The data show almost 250,000 clones, more than 75% seen once. The J gene is TRBJ1-1, the V gene TRBV6-5; D is perhaps TRBD1 (5 bases). This clonotype originated in a woman aged 55-75 years who had recovered from COVID-19. Sample: peripheral blood. The CDR3 DNA sequence: TGTGCCAGCAGTTACTCTGGAGGGGAGGGGACTGAAGCTTTCTTT. This translates into CASSYSGGEGTEAFF.